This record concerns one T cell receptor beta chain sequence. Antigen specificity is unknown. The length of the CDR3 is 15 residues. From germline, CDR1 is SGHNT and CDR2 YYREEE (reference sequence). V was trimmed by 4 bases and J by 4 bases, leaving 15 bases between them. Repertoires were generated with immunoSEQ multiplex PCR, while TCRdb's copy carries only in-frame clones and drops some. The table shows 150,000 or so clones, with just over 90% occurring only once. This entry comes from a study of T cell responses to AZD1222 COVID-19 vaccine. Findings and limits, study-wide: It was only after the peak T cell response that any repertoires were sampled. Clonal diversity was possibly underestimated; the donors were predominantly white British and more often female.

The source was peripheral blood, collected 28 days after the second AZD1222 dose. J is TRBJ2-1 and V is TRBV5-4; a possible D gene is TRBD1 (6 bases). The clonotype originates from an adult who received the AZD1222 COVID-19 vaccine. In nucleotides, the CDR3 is TGTGCCAGCAGCATCCGGGACAACCTTTACAATGAGCAGTTCTTC. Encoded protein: CASSIRDNLYNEQFF.